This T cell receptor (beta chain) was documented in a study of cytomegalovirus exposure and HLA in healthy donors. The PCR contained 60 Vbeta and 13 Jbeta primers. Generated by immunoSEQ multiplex PCR, the TCRdb table keeps only in-frame clones and is missing some. The sample includes nearly 200,000 clones, roughly 80% of them seen just once. In the case of this clone: Antigen unknown.

The study, taken as a whole, reports: Three CMV-associated chains were confirmed in vitro to be specific for CMV antigens.

This CDR3 has 16 residues. The V segment lost 1 base and the J segment 4 bases; nucleotides outside the gene matches: 5. CDR1 and CDR2 (germline): MGHRA, YSYEKL. This TCR came from a woman in her fifties or sixties in good health and CMV-seropositive. Sample: PBMCs. The chain employs TRBV4-1 and TRBJ2-1, with 9 bases fitting TRBD2. The CDR3 protein is CASSQVLLAGYNEQFF. For the CDR3, the DNA is TGCGCCAGCAGCCAAGTGTTGCTAGCGGGGTACAATGAGCAGTTCTTC.